This entry concerns a single T cell receptor beta chain. Its antigen is not known. The data are from a study of graft-versus-host responses after intestinal transplantation. The wider study: Recipients were all induced with anti-thymocyte globulin, then given tacrolimus and steroids for 3 to 4 years.

General study findings and limits: Individuals who had graft-donor T cell macrochimerism had allografts that showed high graft-versus-host to host-versus-graft clonal ratios.

V was trimmed by 4 bases and J by 3 bases, leaving 13 bases between them. Germline V gives CDR1 MGHRA, CDR2 YSYEKL. CDR3 length equals 15 residues. The method was immunoSEQ multiplex PCR; TCRdb's version includes in-frame clones alone and lacks a portion of them. Among some 110,000 clones listed, 90% to 95% were seen once. The chain combines TRBV4-1 with TRBJ1-5; D not certain. The TCR was taken from a human donor who was the organ donor for an intestinal transplant. This sample comprised unstimulated CD8+ T cells sorted from spleen or lymph node cells, obtained before transplant. Here the CDR3 reads CASSPRTADNQPQHF. The CDR3 nucleotides read TGCGCCAGCAGCCCCCGGACCGCAGACAATCAGCCCCAGCATTTT.